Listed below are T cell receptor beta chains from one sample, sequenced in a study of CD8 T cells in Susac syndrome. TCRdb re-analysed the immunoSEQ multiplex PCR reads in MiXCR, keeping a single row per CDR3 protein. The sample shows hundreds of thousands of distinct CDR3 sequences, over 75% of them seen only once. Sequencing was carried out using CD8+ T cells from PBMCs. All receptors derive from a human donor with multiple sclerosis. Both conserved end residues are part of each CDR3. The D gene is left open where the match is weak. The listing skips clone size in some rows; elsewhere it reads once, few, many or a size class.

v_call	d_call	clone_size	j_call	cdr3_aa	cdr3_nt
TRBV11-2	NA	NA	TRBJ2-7	CASRRQFYEQYF	TGTGCCAGCAGAAGACAGTTCTACGAGCAGTACTTC
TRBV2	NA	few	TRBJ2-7	CARGTRAYEQYF	TGTGCCAGAGGGACGCGGGCCTACGAGCAGTACTTC
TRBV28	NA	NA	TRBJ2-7	CASTPRDKYEQYF	TGTGCCAGCACCCCTCGGGACAAATACGAGCAGTACTTC
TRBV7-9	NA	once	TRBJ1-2	CASSLGNGNYGYTF	TGTGCCAGCAGCTTAGGGAACGGGAACTATGGCTACACCTTC
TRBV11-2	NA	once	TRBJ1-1	CASGHLNTEAFF	TGTGCCAGCGGGCACCTGAACACTGAAGCTTTCTTT
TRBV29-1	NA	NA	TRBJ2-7	CSAAGARYEQYF	TGCAGCGCCGCAGGGGCCCGCTACGAGCAGTACTTC
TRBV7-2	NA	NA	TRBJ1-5	CASSLRGELGQPQHF	TGTGCCAGCAGCTTAAGGGGGGAGTTGGGTCAGCCCCAGCATTTT
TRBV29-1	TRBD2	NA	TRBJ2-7	CSVERLAASSYEQYF	TGCAGCGTGGAAAGACTAGCGGCTAGCTCCTACGAGCAGTACTTC
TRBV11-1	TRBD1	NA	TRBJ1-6	CASSLFSYRHRGRSWRSPLHF	TGTGCCAGCAGCTTATTTAGTTATCGCCACAGGGGTCGATCTTGGAGGTCACCCCTCCACTTT
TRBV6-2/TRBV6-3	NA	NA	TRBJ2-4	CASRSTTLPKNIQYF	TGTGCCAGCAGATCAACGACCCTCCCGAAAAACATTCAGTACTTC
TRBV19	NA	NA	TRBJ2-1	CASKMLAGSAYNEQFF	TGTGCCAGTAAAATGCTTGCGGGATCAGCCTACAATGAGCAGTTCTTC
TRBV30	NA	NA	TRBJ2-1	CACLRGAGEFF	TGTGCCTGCCTGCGAGGGGCTGGTGAGTTCTTC
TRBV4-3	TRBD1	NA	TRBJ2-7	CASSQKGASEQYF	TGCGCCAGCAGCCAAAAGGGGGCTAGCGAGCAGTACTTC
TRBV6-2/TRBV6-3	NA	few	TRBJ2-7	CASSYSMSYEQYF	TGTGCCAGCAGTTACTCGATGTCCTACGAGCAGTACTTC
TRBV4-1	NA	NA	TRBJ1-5	CASSQDWGVGVRPQHF	TGCGCCAGCAGCCAAGATTGGGGGGTAGGCGTCAGGCCCCAGCATTTT
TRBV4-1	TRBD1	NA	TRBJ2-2	CASSQGRGQGISGELFF	TGCGCCAGCAGCCAAGGGAGAGGACAGGGGATCTCCGGGGAGCTGTTTTTT
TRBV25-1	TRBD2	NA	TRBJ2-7	CASVAGTSGSYEQYF	TGTGCCAGCGTCGCCGGGACTAGCGGCTCCTACGAGCAGTACTTC
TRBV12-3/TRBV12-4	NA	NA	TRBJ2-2	CATYTLGDPGELFF	TGTGCCACCTACACGCTGGGTGACCCCGGGGAGCTGTTTTTT
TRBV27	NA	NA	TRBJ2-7	CASSFLGGTSSYEQYF	TGTGCCAGCAGTTTTCTAGGGGGTACCAGCTCCTACGAGCAGTACTTC
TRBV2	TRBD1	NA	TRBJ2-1	CASSDSGGTYNEQFF	TGTGCCAGCAGTGACTCAGGGGGTACCTACAATGAGCAGTTCTTC
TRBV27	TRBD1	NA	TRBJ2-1	CASGPGTGSYNEQFF	TGTGCCAGCGGGCCCGGGACAGGGTCTTACAATGAGCAGTTCTTC
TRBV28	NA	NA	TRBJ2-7	CASSLSRGSYGQYF	TGTGCCAGCAGTTTATCCCGGGGCTCGTACGGGCAGTACTTC
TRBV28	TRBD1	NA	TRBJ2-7	CASSFMDRSSYEQYF	TGTGCCAGCAGTTTTATGGACAGGAGCTCCTACGAGCAGTACTTC
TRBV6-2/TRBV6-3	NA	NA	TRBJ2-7	CASSSPRTSYEQYF	TGTGCCAGCAGTTCCCCCCGGACCTCCTACGAGCAGTACTTC
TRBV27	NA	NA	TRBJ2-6	CASSLTQGGGANVLTF	TGTGCCAGCAGTTTGACCCAGGGCGGCGGGGCCAACGTCCTGACTTTC
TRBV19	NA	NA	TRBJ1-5	CASGDGINQPQHF	TGTGCCAGTGGGGACGGAATCAATCAGCCCCAGCATTTT
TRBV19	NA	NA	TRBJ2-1	CASSISGFYNEQFF	TGTGCCAGTAGTATCTCAGGCTTCTACAATGAGCAGTTCTTC
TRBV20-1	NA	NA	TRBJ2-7	CSARKGQGFGYEQYF	TGCAGTGCTAGGAAAGGTCAGGGGTTTGGCTACGAGCAGTACTTC
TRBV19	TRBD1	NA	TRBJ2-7	CASRARDRGYEQYF	TGTGCCAGTAGAGCCCGGGACAGGGGCTACGAGCAGTACTTC
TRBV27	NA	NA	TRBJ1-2	CASSAGSGYTF	TGTGCCAGCAGTGCAGGGAGTGGCTACACCTTC
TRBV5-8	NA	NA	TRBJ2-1	CASSVIPGLGHNEQFF	TGTGCCAGCAGCGTCATCCCGGGCCTGGGGCACAATGAGCAGTTCTTC
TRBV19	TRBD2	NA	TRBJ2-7	CASSIAQLAVPSYEQYF	TGTGCCAGTAGTATCGCCCAACTAGCGGTTCCCTCCTACGAGCAGTACTTC
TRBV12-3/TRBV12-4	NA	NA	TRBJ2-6	CASRDFGGPAGSGANVLTF	TGTGCCAGCAGGGACTTTGGGGGTCCCGCAGGGTCTGGGGCCAACGTCCTGACTTTC
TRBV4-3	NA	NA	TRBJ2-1	CASSAGRAGLYNEQFF	TGCGCCAGCAGCGCGGGTCGGGCAGGGCTTTACAATGAGCAGTTCTTC
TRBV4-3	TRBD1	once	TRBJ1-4	CASSQERWGQGFGEEKLFF	TGCGCCAGCAGCCAAGAGCGATGGGGACAGGGGTTTGGCGAGGAAAAACTGTTTTTT
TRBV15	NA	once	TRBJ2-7	CATSSPLGASPYEQYF	TGTGCCACCAGCAGCCCCCTCGGGGCCTCCCCTTACGAGCAGTACTTC
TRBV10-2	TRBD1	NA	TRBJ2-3	CASDAGQGVTSTDTQYF	TGCGCCAGCGATGCGGGACAGGGGGTTACTAGCACAGATACGCAGTATTTT
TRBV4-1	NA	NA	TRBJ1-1	CASSPLLGLRGTEAFF	TGCGCCAGCAGCCCCCTGCTAGGACTCCGGGGCACTGAAGCTTTCTTT
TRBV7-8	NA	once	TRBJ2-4	CASSSEGNPENIQYF	TGTGCCAGCAGCTCGGAGGGCAATCCGGAAAACATTCAGTACTTC
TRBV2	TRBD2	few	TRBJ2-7	CASRLAGGLSYEQYF	TGTGCCAGTCGACTAGCGGGAGGGCTCTCCTACGAGCAGTACTTC
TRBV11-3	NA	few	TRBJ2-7	CASSRRGSYEQYF	TGTGCCAGCAGCCGTCGGGGCTCCTACGAGCAGTACTTC
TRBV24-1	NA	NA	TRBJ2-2	CATSDPDTYNTGELFF	TGTGCCACCAGTGATCCCGACACATACAACACCGGGGAGCTGTTTTTT
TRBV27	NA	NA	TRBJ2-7	CASSLRQGSSYEQYF	TGTGCCAGCAGTTTACGGCAGGGCTCCTCCTACGAGCAGTACTTC